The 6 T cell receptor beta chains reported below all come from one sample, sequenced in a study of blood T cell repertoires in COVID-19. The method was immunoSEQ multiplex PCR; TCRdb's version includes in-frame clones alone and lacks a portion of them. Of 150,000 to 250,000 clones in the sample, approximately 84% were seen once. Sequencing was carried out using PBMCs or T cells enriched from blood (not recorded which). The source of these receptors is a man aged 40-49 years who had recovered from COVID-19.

DNA for the CDR3: TGTGCCAGCTCCCCCCAGGAGGTTACAGATCAGCCCCAGCATTTT. This gives the protein CASSPQEVTDQPQHF. The gene calls are TRBV18 and TRBJ1-5, with unresolved D. The CDR3 covers 15 residues. In germline, CDR1 is KGHSH, CDR2 LQKENI. V lost 6 bases, J lost 5 bases, and 17 bases lay in between.

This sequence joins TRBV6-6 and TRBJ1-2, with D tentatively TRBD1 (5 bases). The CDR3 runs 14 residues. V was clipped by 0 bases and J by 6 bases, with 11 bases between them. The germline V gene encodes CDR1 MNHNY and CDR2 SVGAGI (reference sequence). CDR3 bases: TGTGCCAGCAGTTACTCGTACGAAGGGGATGGCTACACCTTC. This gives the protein CASSYSYEGDGYTF.

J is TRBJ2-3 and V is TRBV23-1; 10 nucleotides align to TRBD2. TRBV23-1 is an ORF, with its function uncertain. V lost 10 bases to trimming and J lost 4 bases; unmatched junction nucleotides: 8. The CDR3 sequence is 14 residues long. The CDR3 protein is CATAAGGPPDTQYF. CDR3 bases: TGCGCCACCGCAGCGGGGGGGCCCCCAGATACGCAGTATTTT.

The CDR3 DNA follows: TGTGCCACCAGTGATTCAACGAGGGGCTACACCTTC. It yields the protein CATSDSTRGYTF. J is TRBJ1-2 and V is TRBV24-1, with D uncertain. The V end lost 2 bases, the J end lost 8 bases, and 8 bases lay between the germline ends. Germline V gene data show CDR1 as KGHDR and CDR2 as SFDVKD. The CDR3 runs to 12 residues.

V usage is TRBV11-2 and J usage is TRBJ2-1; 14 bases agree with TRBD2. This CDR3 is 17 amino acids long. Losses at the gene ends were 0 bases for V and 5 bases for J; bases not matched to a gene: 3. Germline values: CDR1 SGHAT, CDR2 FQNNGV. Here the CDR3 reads CASSLDGLAGGHNEQFF. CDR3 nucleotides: TGTGCCAGCAGCTTAGATGGACTAGCGGGGGGCCACAATGAGCAGTTCTTC.

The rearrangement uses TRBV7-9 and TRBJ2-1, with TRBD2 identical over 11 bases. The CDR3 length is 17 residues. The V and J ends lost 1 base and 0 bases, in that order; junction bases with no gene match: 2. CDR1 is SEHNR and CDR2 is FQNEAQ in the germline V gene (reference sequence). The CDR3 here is CASSLGLAGGSYNEQFF. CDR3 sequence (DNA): TGTGCCAGCAGCTTAGGGCTAGCGGGGGGCTCCTACAATGAGCAGTTCTTC. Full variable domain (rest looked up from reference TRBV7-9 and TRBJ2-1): DTGVSQNPRHKITKRGQNVTFRCDPISEHNRLYWYRQTLGQGPEFLTYFQNEAQLEKSRLLSDRFSAERPKGSFSTLEIQRTEQGDSAMYLCASSLGLAGGSYNEQFFGPGTRLTVL.